A selection of T cell receptor beta chains follows, all from one sample in a study of shared clonotypes between healthy human individuals. Some clones are missing from TCRdb's copy, which holds only in-frame ones; the method was immunoSEQ multiplex PCR. The repertoire holds approximately 2,300,000 clones, with just under 95% as singletons. The sample was naive CD4+ T cells from PBMCs. The receptor source for this set is a man between 18 and 35 years old in good health. Some clones in this sample may be carry-over from other donors' samples. CDR3s include the opening cysteine and the closing phenylalanine or tryptophan. Fields, in order: V gene, J gene, clone size, D gene, CDR3 DNA, CDR3 protein. D genes are given only for firm matches. Part of the rows lack a size; the others show once, few, many or a class for expanded clones.

TRBV6-5	TRBJ1-3	NA	NA	TGTGCCAGCAGGTATACAGGGAGCTCTGGAAACACCATATATTTT	CASRYTGSSGNTIYF
TRBV19	TRBJ1-4	once	NA	TGTGCCAGTAGGGACCCCGGAGGAATTGAAAAACTGTTTTTT	CASRDPGGIEKLFF
TRBV7-3	TRBJ2-7	NA	TRBD1	TGTGCCAGCAGCTGGAGACGGGACAGCTACGAGCAGTACTTC	CASSWRRDSYEQYF
TRBV7-7	TRBJ2-3	NA	NA	TGTGCCAGCAGCTTCTCGCGAGCAGATACGCAGTATTTT	CASSFSRADTQYF
TRBV18	TRBJ1-5	NA	TRBD1	TGTGCCAGCTCACCACCACAGGGGAATAGCAATCAGCCCCAGCATTTT	CASSPPQGNSNQPQHF
TRBV5-4	TRBJ1-1	NA	NA	TGTGCCAGCAGCTCCCCCATTGCTGGGAACACTGAAGCTTTCTTT	CASSSPIAGNTEAFF
TRBV5-1	TRBJ2-7	NA	TRBD1	TGCGCCAGCAGCTTGTCGGGACAGTCCTACGAGCAGTACTTC	CASSLSGQSYEQYF
TRBV6-5	TRBJ2-3	NA	TRBD1	TGTGCCAGCCGGACAGGGTCCGATACGCAGTATTTT	CASRTGSDTQYF
TRBV9	TRBJ1-2	NA	TRBD1	TGTGCCAGCAGCGTAGCACAGGGGGCCGAAAATGGCTACACCTTC	CASSVAQGAENGYTF
TRBV2	TRBJ1-2	NA	TRBD1	TGTGCCAGCAGTGAGGGGACAGGGTCGGATGGCTACACCTTC	CASSEGTGSDGYTF
TRBV18	TRBJ2-1	NA	NA	TGTGCCAGCTCACCAAGGGAAGGGGCGCTCCGGTACAATGAGCAGTTCTTC	CASSPREGALRYNEQFF
TRBV7-2	TRBJ2-1	NA	NA	TGTGCCAGCGGTCGGGGAAGGGCCGGGAATGAGCAGTTCTTC	CASGRGRAGNEQFF
TRBV28	TRBJ1-5	NA	TRBD1	TGTGCCAGCAGACGGGACAGGAACAATCAGCCCCAGCATTTT	CASRRDRNNQPQHF
TRBV2	TRBJ1-4	NA	NA	TGTGCCAGCAGTAGAAGAACTAATGAAAAACTGTTTTTT	CASSRRTNEKLFF
TRBV2	TRBJ2-2	once	NA	TGTGCCAGCAGTCTGAACACCGGGGAGCTGTTTTTT	CASSLNTGELFF
TRBV7-2	TRBJ2-2	NA	TRBD1	TGTGCCAGCAGCTTCAAAACAGGGGGCACCGGGGAGCTGTTTTTT	CASSFKTGGTGELFF
TRBV11-2	TRBJ2-1	NA	NA	TGTGCCAGCAGCTTAAGGCCCCGGGCGGTCGCCTACAATGAGCAGTTCTTC	CASSLRPRAVAYNEQFF
TRBV28	TRBJ2-1	NA	NA	TGTGCCAGCAGTTTCCGGGGTGGCAGACACAATGAGCAGTTCTTC	CASSFRGGRHNEQFF
TRBV9	TRBJ2-2	NA	NA	TGTGCCAGCAGCGTAATGGGCCGGGGGCGCGACACCGGGGAGCTGTTTTTT	CASSVMGRGRDTGELFF
TRBV30	TRBJ1-6	NA	TRBD1	TGTGCCTGGAGAGTATCAGGGGGCAGGGAGCGTTCACCCCTCCACTTT	CAWRVSGGRERSPLHF
TRBV6-6	TRBJ1-1	few	NA	TGTGCCAGCAGTTACCCCAGGACAGAGAAGAACACTGAAGCTTTCTTT	CASSYPRTEKNTEAFF
TRBV27	TRBJ1-1	NA	TRBD1	TGTGCCAGCAGTTCACCAGAGAGGGGGCATGAAGCTTTCTTT	CASSSPERGHEAFF
TRBV19	TRBJ2-7	NA	NA	TGTGCCAGTACCCCGGGATCGATCTACGAGCAGTACTTC	CASTPGSIYEQYF
TRBV7-2	TRBJ2-7	NA	TRBD2	TGTGCCAGCAGCTTGGGACTAGCGGGAGCGTACGAGCAGTACTTC	CASSLGLAGAYEQYF
TRBV25-1	TRBJ2-2	NA	NA	TGTGCCAGCAGTGAAAGGGGGTCCTGGGGCCCCGGGGAGCTGTTTTTT	CASSERGSWGPGELFF
TRBV4-2	TRBJ1-4	NA	NA	TGTGCCAGCAGCCTTGAGGCAGGTCGAGGTGAAAAACTGTTTTTT	CASSLEAGRGEKLFF
TRBV7-3	TRBJ2-2	once	NA	TGTGCCAGCAGCCCCCGGGCGAACACCGGGGAGCTGTTTTTT	CASSPRANTGELFF
TRBV18	TRBJ1-3	NA	NA	TGTGCCAGCTCACCGAGGGGTATCTATGGAAACACCATATATTTT	CASSPRGIYGNTIYF
TRBV15	TRBJ1-4	NA	NA	TGTGCCACCAGCAGAGATCCAGGGTCCGGGGAAAAACTGTTTTTT	CATSRDPGSGEKLFF
TRBV7-2	TRBJ1-1	NA	NA	TGTGCCAGCAGCTTCCATGTAGCGAGGGTGAGACACACTGAAGCTTTCTTT	CASSFHVARVRHTEAFF
TRBV19	TRBJ2-2	NA	TRBD2	TGTGCCAGTAGTGCGGGACTAGCAGAAACCGGGGAGCTGTTTTTT	CASSAGLAETGELFF
TRBV10-3	TRBJ2-2	NA	NA	TGTGCCATCAGTGTCCGGGAACGCGGCGGGGAGCTGTTTTTT	CAISVRERGGELFF
TRBV7-8	TRBJ1-5	NA	NA	TGTGCCAGCAGCCCACGGGTTAGCAATCAGCCCCAGCATTTT	CASSPRVSNQPQHF
TRBV5-1	TRBJ2-1	NA	NA	TGCGCCAGCAGCTTGCGTGCAGGGGTCAATGAGCAGTTCTTC	CASSLRAGVNEQFF
TRBV6-5	TRBJ2-5	NA	NA	TGTGCCAGCAGTTACTCTGGGGGGCGCGGGGAGACCCAGTACTTC	CASSYSGGRGETQYF
TRBV19	TRBJ2-1	NA	TRBD2	TGTGCCAGTAGTACGGGACTAGCGGGAACCAATGAGCAGTTCTTC	CASSTGLAGTNEQFF
TRBV2	TRBJ2-7	NA	NA	TGTGCCAGCAGTGAGAGCGGACTCTCCTACGAGCAGTACTTC	CASSESGLSYEQYF
TRBV5-1	TRBJ2-1	NA	NA	TGCGCCAGCAGCTTGGACGGCGGGGGCGGCCATGGAAATGAGCAGTTCTTC	CASSLDGGGGHGNEQFF
TRBV20-1	TRBJ1-1	few	NA	TGCAGAGCGACAAGAGGCACTGAAGCTTTCTTT	CRATRGTEAFF
TRBV28	TRBJ1-5	NA	NA	TGTGCCAGCAGTTTATTCAGTCGTGGCAATCAGCCCCAGCATTTT	CASSLFSRGNQPQHF
TRBV5-1	TRBJ1-1	few	NA	TGCGCCAGCAGCTTTCAGGGCATGAACACTGAAGCTTTCTTT	CASSFQGMNTEAFF
TRBV5-5	TRBJ1-5	few	NA	TGTGCCAGCAGCCCGAACTGGAAAGGTCAGCCCCAGCATTTT	CASSPNWKGQPQHF
TRBV7-9	TRBJ2-3	NA	TRBD1	TGTGCCAGCAGCTTTGACAGGGGTTCCGTACGGACAGATACGCAGTATTTT	CASSFDRGSVRTDTQYF
TRBV9	TRBJ2-5	NA	NA	TGTGCCAGCAGCGGGATAGCGGCCCAAGAGACCCAGTACTTC	CASSGIAAQETQYF
TRBV9	TRBJ2-2	NA	NA	TGTGCCAGCAGCGTATTCTCACGATTGAACACCGGGGAGCTGTTTTTT	CASSVFSRLNTGELFF
TRBV28	TRBJ2-3	NA	NA	TGTGCCAGCAGTCCCCCACGCACAGATACGCAGTATTTT	CASSPPRTDTQYF
TRBV19	TRBJ2-5	NA	NA	TGTGCCAGTAGTACCGGAGGGCGGACCGCCGACGCGCAAGAGACCCAGTACTTC	CASSTGGRTADAQETQYF
TRBV7-2	TRBJ2-3	NA	NA	TGTGCCAGCAGCTTAAACGTGGGGGCGGGAGTAACAGATACGCAGTATTTT	CASSLNVGAGVTDTQYF
TRBV5-1	TRBJ2-1	NA	TRBD2	TGCGCCAGCAGCTCCGGTCGGCTAGCGGGGAGCTCCTACAATGAGCAGTTCTTC	CASSSGRLAGSSYNEQFF
TRBV4-1	TRBJ1-3	NA	NA	TGCGCCAGCGGGGTCGGGGGTTTTCTTTTTGGCTCTGGAAACACCATATATTTT	CASGVGGFLFGSGNTIYF
TRBV11-2	TRBJ2-5	NA	NA	TGTGCCAGCAGCTCAAGGTGGGGGGAGACCCAGTACTTC	CASSSRWGETQYF
TRBV18	TRBJ2-7	NA	TRBD2	TGTGCCAGCTCACCGGCCGCAGGAAGGACTAGCGGGAGTTTTGAGCAGTACTTC	CASSPAAGRTSGSFEQYF
TRBV27	TRBJ2-7	NA	TRBD2	TGTGCCAGCAGTCCTTGGACTAGCGGGAGGGCCACCGCCTACGAGCAGTACTTC	CASSPWTSGRATAYEQYF
TRBV7-3	TRBJ1-2	NA	NA	TGTGCCAGCAGCTCCTCGACAGAGACTAACTATGGCTACACCTTC	CASSSSTETNYGYTF
TRBV5-1	TRBJ2-3	NA	NA	TGCGCCAGCAGCTTGGCTTCGAACCAGCGAAGAGATACGCAGTATTTT	CASSLASNQRRDTQYF
TRBV2	TRBJ2-3	once	TRBD2	TGTGCCAGCAGAGGGACTAGCGGGCGCACAGATACGCAGTATTTT	CASRGTSGRTDTQYF